Described below is a single T cell receptor beta chain sequence and its context. Its antigen target is currently unknown. No base-level quality is on record; no much larger clone is a single base apart. These data are taken from a study of control samples from healthy donors and cancer patients (dated by TCRdb to the early 2020s). The library was generated by the immunoSEQ multiplex PCR assay. Here the immuneACCESS table is served through TCRdb, limited to in-frame sequences with V and J called. Missing clones are a known gap in these copies; in checked studies unresolved V genes cover under half, and the rest lacks a known reason. The sample table holds about 410,000 clones, of which 80% to 95% were seen once. Around 6.5% of the sample belongs to the ten largest clones. The CDR3 starts with the cysteine, ends with the phenylalanine, and has 16 residues. Of the read, only the CDR3 DNA is kept; its 48 bases are in frame from base 1. The germline V gene encodes CDR1 MNHEY and CDR2 SMNVEV (reference sequence). V drops 1 base and J drops 2 bases, leaving 12 bases in between.

The origin of this receptor is a middle-aged man with head and neck cancer. The sequence is built from TRBV27 and TRBJ2-1; matching of 6 bases hints at TRBD2 as the D gene. The sequenced material came from PBMCs. The CDR3 protein sequence reads: CASSLWGDRTYNEQFF. In nucleotide form, the sequence is TGTGCCAGCAGTTTATGGGGGGACCGCACCTACAATGAGCAGTTCTTC.